This TCR beta chain came from a study of tumor-infiltrating lymphocytes in primary liver carcinoma. At the level of the study: Maximum tumor diameters ranged from roughly 4 to 10 cm, stage T1-T3 N0M0.

This clonotype showed up many times. The antigen remains undetermined. The CDR3 loop spans 15 amino acids. The V gene lost 0 bases and the J gene lost 6 bases, with 14 bases spanning the gap. Germline V gene sequence: CDR1 MNHEY, CDR2 SVGAGI. The template, roughly 0.45 ug total RNA, yielded TCR beta cDNA made with a constant-region primer. Sequencing libraries for TCR beta derived from three nested multiplex PCR rounds that used slightly modified ARM-PCR. In the first two PCR rounds, TRBV1-TRBV30 forward primers were paired with a C-beta reverse primer, and each round lasted approximately 10 cycles. Using its own MiXCR run on the multiplex PCR reads, TCRdb lists one record per CDR3 protein. Of 300,000 to 400,000 distinct CDR3 sequences in the sample, approximately 64% were seen once. Unsorted whole blood yielded the blood RNA, and germline DNA was also extracted. Study-level results: Tumors reached a significantly greater top-250-clone fraction than blood did (p = 0.039).

The chain carries TRBV6-5 and TRBJ1-2; maybe TRBD1 (6 bases). This sequence originates from a man in his forties with primary liver carcinoma and hepatitis B virus infection. Specimen: peripheral blood. The CDR3 protein is CASSYSLQGYDGYTF. CDR3 sequence (DNA): TGTGCCAGCAGTTACTCGTTACAGGGATATGATGGCTACACCTTC.